The rows below give T cell receptor beta chains drawn from one sample of a study of identical twins. Via MiXCR, TCRdb re-called the 5' RACE reads, giving one row per CDR3 protein. The sample contains about 900,000 distinct CDR3 sequences, 10% to 15% of which appear only once. The sample was also linked to a second study, of yellow fever vaccine responses in identical twins.

Source material: PBMCs. The receptors come from a woman under 30 in good health. Each CDR3 is given with its conserved first and last residue. Each record gives: J gene, D gene, V gene, clone size, CDR3 protein, CDR3 DNA. A D gene is named only where the DNA matches it firmly. Only part of the rows carry a size: once, few, many, or a class if the clone is expanded.

TRBJ2-7 - TRBV6-5 - CASSYSSTQPYEQYF TGTGCCAGCAGTTACTCGTCCACCCAGCCCTACGAGCAGTACTTC
TRBJ1-2 - TRBV10-3 - CAISEAGQGYYGYTF TGTGCCATCAGTGAGGCAGGACAAGGGTACTATGGCTACACCTTC
TRBJ2-1 - TRBV6-2/TRBV6-3 many CASSYRFEQFF TGTGCCAGCAGTTATCGGTTTGAGCAGTTCTTC
TRBJ2-6 - TRBV6-4 - CASSPVGAHSGANVLTF TGTGCCAGCAGTCCGGTGGGGGCCCACTCTGGGGCCAACGTCCTGACTTTC
TRBJ2-1 TRBD2 TRBV7-3 - CASSLRFVLAGLPQIYNEQFF TGTGCCAGCAGCTTAAGGTTCGTGCTAGCGGGATTGCCCCAAATCTACAATGAGCAGTTCTTC
TRBJ2-3 - TRBV5-1 many CASRHSTDTQYF TGCGCCAGCCGTCATTCTACAGATACGCAGTATTTT
TRBJ2-7 - TRBV3-1 few CASSQESDEQYF TGTGCCAGCAGCCAAGAGTCGGACGAGCAGTACTTC
TRBJ2-1 - TRBV12-3/TRBV12-4 many CASSFWDHYNEQFF TGTGCCAGCAGTTTTTGGGACCACTACAATGAGCAGTTCTTC
TRBJ1-1 - TRBV6-5 few CASRQGGGAFF TGTGCCAGCAGGCAGGGAGGGGGAGCTTTCTTT
TRBJ2-1 - TRBV12-3/TRBV12-4 few CASSLDHNNEQFF TGTGCCAGCAGTTTAGACCACAACAATGAGCAGTTCTTC
TRBJ2-7 - TRBV7-8 - CASSLEGGATYEQYF TGTGCCAGCAGCTTAGAGGGTGGGGCCACCTACGAGCAGTACTTC
TRBJ1-1 TRBD1 TRBV15 - CATAGQGGLNTEAFF TGTGCCACTGCTGGACAGGGCGGTTTGAACACTGAAGCTTTCTTT
TRBJ2-2 - TRBV15 - CATSRGGRTGELFF TGTGCCACCAGCAGAGGAGGGAGGACCGGGGAGCTGTTTTTT
TRBJ1-5 - TRBV5-1 many CASRSPVQPQHF TGCGCCAGCAGATCTCCCGTTCAGCCCCAGCATTTT
TRBJ2-7 - TRBV19 - CASSMPGSYEQYF TGTGCCAGTAGTATGCCCGGGAGTTACGAGCAGTACTTC
TRBJ2-1 TRBD2 TRBV29-1 few CSVPGGPYEQFF TGCAGCGTTCCGGGAGGGCCTTATGAGCAGTTCTTC
TRBJ2-2 - TRBV6-1 few CASRPPPAANTGELFF TGTGCCAGCAGACCCCCCCCGGCAGCGAACACCGGGGAGCTGTTTTTT
TRBJ2-5 - TRBV20-1 - CSASTGLSKETQYF TGCAGTGCTAGTACAGGGCTATCGAAAGAGACCCAGTACTTC
TRBJ2-3 - TRBV5-1 few CASSLAVSTDGDTQYF TGCGCCAGCAGCTTGGCCGTTTCGACCGACGGGGATACGCAGTATTTT
TRBJ2-7 - TRBV12-3/TRBV12-4 - CASRGSWNYEQYF TGTGCCAGCAGGGGGTCATGGAACTACGAGCAGTACTTC
TRBJ1-4 - TRBV12-3/TRBV12-4 few CASSLDWDLYEKLFF TGTGCCAGCAGTTTAGACTGGGATCTTTACGAAAAACTGTTTTTT
TRBJ2-7 TRBD2 TRBV7-8 - CASSPREGRSSYEQYF TGTGCCAGCAGCCCAAGGGAGGGCAGGAGCTCCTACGAGCAGTACTTC
TRBJ2-5 - TRBV25-1 many CASSEYGTGGETQYF TGTGCCAGCAGTGAATATGGCACTGGAGGGGAGACCCAGTACTTC
TRBJ2-5 - TRBV5-1 many CASTRGGQETQYF TGCGCCTCTACTCGTGGGGGCCAAGAGACCCAGTACTTC
TRBJ1-6 - TRBV10-3 few CATHVGGNSPLHF TGTGCCACCCATGTTGGGGGTAATTCACCCCTCCACTTT
TRBJ2-1 - TRBV20-1 many CSARGLNNEQFF TGCAGTGCTAGGGGACTGAACAATGAGCAGTTCTTC
TRBJ2-7 - TRBV4-1 - CASSQDAEFLDTLYEQYF TGCGCCAGCAGCCAAGATGCAGAGTTCCTGGACACCCTCTACGAGCAGTACTTC
TRBJ1-1 TRBD1 TRBV19 - CASSRPGQEIIF TGTGCCAGTAGTCGCCCCGGACAGGAAATAATCTTT
TRBJ2-7 - TRBV12-3/TRBV12-4 - CASSFSWDSYEQYF TGTGCCAGCAGTTTTTCGTGGGACTCCTACGAGCAGTACTTC
TRBJ2-1 TRBD2 TRBV12-3/TRBV12-4 few CASSRTSGPSSYNEQFF TGTGCCAGCAGTCGGACTAGCGGGCCAAGCTCCTACAATGAGCAGTTCTTC
TRBJ2-3 - TRBV10-3 few CATRVGVTDTQYF TGTGCCACCCGGGTGGGGGTGACAGATACGCAGTATTTT
TRBJ2-3 - TRBV19 - CASRLDSTDTQYF TGTGCCAGTAGGCTAGATTCCACAGATACGCAGTATTTT
TRBJ2-5 - TRBV4-1 - CASSQDSSYGTQYF TGCGCCAGCAGCCAAGATTCTAGCTACGGGACCCAGTACTTC
TRBJ2-3 TRBD2 TRBV12-3/TRBV12-4 many CASSGGTSEYTDTQYF TGTGCCAGCAGTGGGGGGACTAGCGAGTACACAGATACGCAGTATTTT
TRBJ2-2 TRBD2 TRBV12-3/TRBV12-4 few CASSPTSGGLGGELFF TGTGCCAGCAGTCCGACTAGCGGGGGTCTTGGCGGGGAGCTGTTTTTT
TRBJ2-5 - TRBV11-3 few CASSLGGGYRETQYF TGTGCCAGCAGCTTAGGCGGCGGGTACCGGGAGACCCAGTACTTC
TRBJ2-7 TRBD1 TRBV3-1 few CASSQGDRRSYEQYF TGTGCCAGCAGCCAAGGGGACAGGCGTTCCTACGAGCAGTACTTC
TRBJ1-6 - TRBV11-2 - CASSSRTGYNSPLHF TGTGCCAGCAGCTCCCGGACGGGTTATAATTCACCCCTCCACTTT
TRBJ2-7 TRBD1 TRBV5-1 many CASSLVDRGTYEQYF TGCGCCAGCAGCTTGGTGGACAGGGGAACCTACGAGCAGTACTTC
TRBJ2-1 TRBD2 TRBV7-9 few CASSVGLAGYYNEQFF TGTGCCAGCAGCGTAGGACTAGCGGGTTACTACAATGAGCAGTTCTTC
TRBJ2-7 TRBD2 TRBV29-1 few CSVTGTSGREQYF TGCAGCGTGACCGGGACTAGCGGGAGGGAGCAGTACTTC
TRBJ1-6 - TRBV7-6 few CASSLGAEINSPLHF TGTGCCAGCAGCTTAGGGGCAGAAATTAATTCACCCCTCCACTTT
TRBJ2-3 TRBD2 TRBV25-1 - CASSGLAGRLDTQYF TGTGCCAGCAGTGGCTTAGCGGGGAGGTTAGATACGCAGTATTTT
TRBJ2-5 - TRBV12-3/TRBV12-4 - CASSGVVRETQYF TGTGCCAGCAGTGGGGTAGTGAGGGAGACCCAGTACTTC
TRBJ1-1 TRBD1 TRBV24-1 - CATRGQGGTEAFF TGTGCCACCAGGGGACAGGGGGGCACTGAAGCTTTCTTT
TRBJ2-7 - TRBV3-1 few CASSQVGSGVNSYEQYF TGTGCCAGCAGCCAAGTCGGTTCCGGGGTTAACTCCTACGAGCAGTACTTC
TRBJ2-3 TRBD2 TRBV12-3/TRBV12-4 - CASRPLASTDTQYF TGTGCCAGCCGGCCACTAGCGAGCACAGATACGCAGTATTTT
TRBJ2-3 - TRBV14 - CASSQEGTYTDTQYF TGTGCCAGCAGCCAAGAGGGCACTTACACAGATACGCAGTATTTT
TRBJ2-5 TRBD2 TRBV4-1 - CASRASGLVVETQYF TGCGCCAGCAGGGCTAGCGGCCTAGTCGTCGAGACCCAGTACTTC
TRBJ2-1 TRBD1 TRBV7-7 many CASSLEPEIPGQGRNEQFF TGTGCCAGCAGCTTAGAACCAGAAATACCGGGACAGGGGAGGAATGAGCAGTTCTTC
TRBJ2-1 - TRBV10-3 few CAISGLGGYNEQFF TGTGCCATCAGTGGTCTTGGGGGATACAATGAGCAGTTCTTC
TRBJ2-2 TRBD1 TRBV19 - CASSIRAGGGTGELFF TGTGCCAGTAGTATCCGGGCAGGGGGCGGCACCGGGGAGCTGTTTTTT
TRBJ2-3 TRBD2 TRBV2 - CASSAPGLPSTDTQYF TGTGCCAGCAGTGCCCCGGGACTACCGAGCACAGATACGCAGTATTTT
TRBJ2-3 TRBD2 TRBV11-2 few CASSFNPAGVPDTQYF TGTGCCAGCAGCTTCAACCCTGCGGGAGTACCAGATACGCAGTATTTT
TRBJ2-6 TRBD1 TRBV18 many CASSPRQGAISGANVLTF TGTGCCAGCTCACCACGACAGGGGGCTATATCTGGGGCCAACGTCCTGACTTTC
TRBJ2-5 - TRBV18 - CASSPPVAEQETQYF TGTGCCAGCTCACCACCGGTGGCAGAACAAGAGACCCAGTACTTC
TRBJ2-3 - TRBV27 few CASSPRTSAGTDTQYF TGTGCCAGCAGTCCGAGGACCTCCGCGGGCACAGATACGCAGTATTTT
TRBJ2-5 - TRBV10-2 - CASGQTVAETQYF TGCGCCAGCGGACAGACAGTAGCAGAGACCCAGTACTTC